This T cell receptor (beta chain) was sequenced for a study of control samples from healthy donors and cancer patients (TCRdb year 2020). The library was produced with the immunoSEQ multiplex PCR assay. Entries here come from immuneACCESS through TCRdb and include only in-frame sequences with V and J called. Some clones fail to appear in such tables; in the studies checked, an unresolved V gene covers under half of the shortfall, and the cause of the remainder is unknown. Counted in this sample were some 58,000 clones; more than 75% of them appeared once. 9.5% to 15% of the sample comes from the top ten. Of note for this clone: This receptor's antigen is unknown. Base qualities were left out, and no much larger clone turns up one base away.

The germline V gene (reference sequence) yields SGHKS for CDR1 and YYEKEE for CDR2. The CDR3 sequence holds 14 residues, the cysteine and phenylalanine included. The kept DNA is CDR3 alone, 42 bases in frame from the first base. Trimming costs V 1 base and J 0 bases, and their ends lie 7 bases apart. What was sequenced was PBMCs. The origin of this receptor is a woman aged 55-75 years with lung cancer. Here the chain combines TRBV5-5 and TRBJ1-2, with TRBD1 perhaps the D gene, on 5 matching bases. This receptor has the CDR3 CASSLPGPNYGYTF. The DNA is as follows: TGTGCCAGCAGCTTGCCAGGGCCTAACTATGGCTACACCTTC. Reference TRBV5-5 and TRBJ1-2 proteins supply the regions before and after the CDR3; the full variable domain is: DAGVTQSPTHLIKTRGQQVTLRCSPISGHKSVSWYQQVLGQGPQFIFQYYEKEERGRGNFPDRFSARQFPNYSSELNVNALLLGDSALYLCASSLPGPNYGYTFGSGTRLTVV.